This TCR beta chain was sequenced in a study of cytomegalovirus exposure and HLA in healthy donors. V was cut by 6 bases and J by 6 bases, with 19 bases left in between. CDR1 LNHDA and CDR2 SQIVND come from the germline V gene (reference sequence). This CDR3 is 15 amino acids long. PCR involved 60 Vbeta and 13 Jbeta primers. Method: immunoSEQ multiplex PCR; TCRdb's copy keeps in-frame clones and lacks some. Its listing shows about 200,000 clones. The sequencing input was PBMCs. The receptor comes from a boy aged 5-17 years in good health and CMV-seronegative. This chain uses TRBV19 with TRBJ2-3, with D perhaps TRBD2 (7 bases). In nucleotides, the CDR3 is TGTGCCAGTAGCCCCCGCGGGGGCCTCAGGGATACGCAGTATTTT. Protein: CASSPRGGLRDTQYF. Full variable domain (remainder filled in from reference TRBV19 and TRBJ2-3): DGGITQSPKYLFRKEGQNVTLSCEQNLNHDAMYWYRQDPGQGLRLIYYSQIVNDFQKGDIAEGYSVSREKKESFPLTVTSAQKNPTAFYLCASSPRGGLRDTQYFGPGTRLTVL.